This T cell receptor beta chain was sequenced during a study of blood T cell repertoires in COVID-19. For the study at large: COVID-19 samples, acute and convalescent, were from the United States, Italy and Spain. Nucleic acid was either cDNA or gDNA, and it came from T cells, B-cell-depleted T cells, or PBMCs.

The CDR3 has 14 amino acids. Germline-derived CDR1 and CDR2 are MNHEY and SVGEGT. With 4 bases removed from V and 8 bases from J, the gap between germline ends came to 17 bases. In the authors' workflow: Nucleated cell counts were estimated from reference gene primer amplification. Some clones are missing from TCRdb's copy, which holds only in-frame ones; the method was immunoSEQ multiplex PCR. D and trimming come from the DNA, and the V and J calls and clone size come from that table. The sample includes around 140,000 clones, around 80% seen only once; the top ten take roughly a tenth. The chain links TRBV6-2 or TRBV6-3 to TRBJ1-2; D gene ambiguous. The material sequenced was peripheral blood. This clonotype originated in a man aged 60 to 75 with active or convalescent COVID-19. The CDR3 coding sequence is TGTGCCAGCAGTTTCCGGGGTGCGGTCAAGGGCTACACCTTC. Translation gives CASSFRGAVKGYTF.